Below are 8 T cell receptor beta chains sequenced from a single sample in a study of blood T cell repertoires in COVID-19 (dated by TCRdb to about 2020). Libraries were made using the immunoSEQ multiplex PCR assay. This is the immuneACCESS table as TCRdb keeps it, with only in-frame sequences that have V and J called. A part of the clones is gone; compared with another copy, unresolved V genes explain less than half, and the rest is unexplained. The table for this sample lists roughly 140,000 clones; under 90% of them were counted only once. Of the sample, around 40% is held by the ten largest clones. The sequenced sample consisted of peripheral blood. The receptors derive from a human donor in a cohort sampled during active COVID-19.

This chain connects TRBV5-8 to TRBJ2-5; possible D gene TRBD2, 5 bases. This CDR3 comprises 15 residues. Per the germline V gene, CDR1 is SGHTS and CDR2 is YDEGEE. Trimming shortened V by 2 bases and J by 0 bases, and 11 bases separated the two germline ends. CDR3 coding DNA: TGTGCCAGCAGCTTTTCGGGAATGTACCAAGAGACCCAGTACTTC. As protein: CASSFSGMYQETQYF.

The chain carries TRBV28 and TRBJ1-2; unclear D gene. CDR1 and CDR2 (germline): MDHEN, SYDVKM. This CDR3 has 13 amino acids. The V and J ends lost 7 bases and 8 bases respectively, with 17 bases between them. This chain's CDR3 is CASIPPGGRGYTF. DNA of the CDR3: TGTGCCAGCATCCCCCCCGGAGGGCGCGGCTACACCTTC.

The chain recombines TRBV3-1 (or the pseudogene TRBV3-2) with TRBJ2-3, with a weak D call TRBD2 (7 bases). Germline loops: CDR1 LGHDT, CDR2 YNNKEL (reference sequence). The CDR3 length is 16 residues. V shed 4 bases and J shed 5 bases, with 19 bases lying between them. CDR3 region: CASSRRGGGEGDTQYF. Written as DNA, the CDR3 is TGTGCCAGCAGCCGGAGGGGGGGCGGGGAAGGAGATACGCAGTATTTT.

This clone is medium-sized by share. This chain joins TRBV4-1 and TRBJ1-1, with a tentative D call TRBD1 (5 bases). Deletions cut 1 base from V and 6 bases from J, with 15 bases between. CDR3 length equals 15 residues. Germline CDR1 reads MGHRA; CDR2 reads YSYEKL. As DNA, the CDR3 is TGCGCCAGCAGCCAAGCCCTCCAGACAGAGCCTGAAGCTTTCTTT. The encoded protein is CASSQALQTEPEAFF.

The gene calls are TRBV28 and TRBJ1-2, with TRBD1 as a possible D gene (5 bases). Trimming pared 3 bases from V and 6 bases from J, leaving 14 bases between. The CDR3 totals 14 residues. Germline V gene sequence: CDR1 MDHEN, CDR2 SYDVKM. This chain's CDR3 is CASSLGRPADGYTF. The CDR3 DNA sequence: TGTGCCAGCAGTTTGGGGCGGCCGGCGGATGGCTACACCTTC.

This chain joins TRBV7-2 and TRBJ2-7, with 10 bases fitting TRBD1. Germline values: CDR1 SGHTA, CDR2 FQGNSA. The V gene end was trimmed by 1 base and the J gene end by 7 bases; junction bases not matched to a gene: 7. The CDR3 has 15 residues. The CDR3 DNA is TGTGCCAGCAGCTTAGAGGGACAGGGGCTCCGGGAGCAGTACTTC. It codes for CASSLEGQGLREQYF.

This rearrangement joins TRBV15 to TRBJ1-4; 10 bases align to TRBD1. CDR3 length equals 14 residues. CDR1 is LNHNV and CDR2 is YYDKDF in the germline V gene (reference sequence). The V segment lost 6 bases and the J segment 5 bases; nucleotides outside the gene matches: 3. The CDR3 spells CATSKDRGNEKLFF. CDR3 in DNA: TGTGCCACCAGTAAGGACAGGGGGAATGAAAAACTGTTTTTT.

The V call is TRBV7-2, the J call TRBJ2-5; 9 bases are shared with TRBD1. Germline V gene lookup returns CDR1 SGHTA and CDR2 FQGNSA. V lost 3 bases and J lost 5; bases outside the gene matches: 4. CDR3 length: 14 residues. CDR3 sequence reads: CASSLGTGPETQYF. CDR3 DNA sequence: TGTGCCAGCAGCTTGGGGACAGGGCCCGAGACCCAGTACTTC.